This TCR beta chain stems from a study of T-cell memory formation after mild COVID-19. This clonotype was recorded a few times. Each CDR3 protein is one row after TCRdb ran MiXCR on the 5' RACE reads. The sample lists 150,000 to 200,000 distinct CDR3 sequences, 20% to 25% occurring once. This clonotype was obtained from an adult woman who had mild COVID-19 (a few samples of this study predate the infection). Cell type and time point are not known. Sequenced input: PBMCs or a T cell subset sorted from them (not recorded which).

This CDR3 reads CASSTGTEAFF. The CDR3 nucleotides read TGTGCCAGCAGTACAGGCACTGAAGCTTTCTTT. The V call is TRBV12-3 or TRBV12-4, the J call TRBJ1-1; D is perhaps TRBD1 (5 bases). V was cut by 5 bases and J by 4 bases, with 5 bases left in between. CDR3 length: 11 residues.